The 15 T cell receptor beta chains below all came from one sample that was sequenced in a study of T-cell memory formation after mild COVID-19. Using its own MiXCR run on the 5' RACE reads, TCRdb lists one record per CDR3 protein. In the table there are roughly 340,000 distinct CDR3 sequences, roughly 15% of which are singletons. Material: PBMCs or a T cell subset sorted from them (not recorded which). Every receptor here comes from a man aged 18-30 years who had mild COVID-19 (a few samples of this study predate the infection). Cell type and time point are not known.

A note on this clonotype: A much larger clone differs by one base, so this may be a read error. This chain joins TRBV6-5 and TRBJ2-2; D gene unclear. The germline gives CDR1 MNHEY, CDR2 SVGAGI. The CDR3 length is 15 residues. The germline V and J ends were trimmed by 0 bases and 0 bases, with 5 bases remaining between them. CDR3 coding DNA: TGTGCCAGCAGTTACTCGGTCTCGAACACCGGGGAGCTGTTTTTT. Amino acid sequence: CASSYSVSNTGELFF.

This clonotype turned up a few times. V is TRBV6-1 and J is TRBJ2-7, with D unresolved. Germline CDR1 reads MNHNS; CDR2 reads SASEGT. V was shortened by 2 bases and J by 3 bases, with 5 bases between the two germline ends. This CDR3 is built from 12 residues. The CDR3 region is CASSELRYEQYV. The CDR3 bases are TGTGCCAGCAGTGAACTCCGCTACGAGCAGTACGTC.

This rearrangement joins TRBV9 to TRBJ2-5, with a possible D match to TRBD1 (5 bases). From germline, CDR1 is SGDLS and CDR2 YYNGEE. V lost 0 bases and J 3 bases, leaving 12 bases between the germline ends. This CDR3 contains 15 residues. CDR3 coding DNA: TGTGCCAGCAGCGTAGGCCAGGGAAGTGAAGAGACCCAGTACTTC. Protein sequence: CASSVGQGSEETQYF. The full variable domain, its missing parts supplied by reference TRBV9 and TRBJ2-5, is DSGVTQTPKHLITATGQRVTLRCSPRSGDLSVYWYQQSLDQGLQFLIQYYNGEERAKGNILERFSAQQFPDLHSELNLSSLELGDSALYFCASSVGQGSEETQYFGPGTRLLVL.

The chain recombines TRBV3-1 with TRBJ2-5; 8 positions agree with TRBD2. Germline V CDR1 and CDR2: LGHDT, YNNKEL (reference sequence). With 5 bases clipped from V and 0 bases from J, the junction kept 5 bases outside the gene matches. The CDR3 is 15 amino acids. CDR3 sequence: CASSYNSGNQETQYF. The CDR3 nucleotides are TGTGCCAGCAGCTATAATAGCGGGAACCAAGAGACCCAGTACTTC.

The rearrangement links TRBV12-3 or TRBV12-4 to TRBJ1-3; D possibly corresponds to TRBD1 (5 bases). Deletions cut 3 bases from V and 7 bases from J, with 16 bases between. This CDR3 has 15 residues. In DNA, the CDR3 is TGTGCCAGCAGTTTGGCAGTGGGGGTCGGGAACACCATATATTTT. Residues: CASSLAVGVGNTIYF.

This clonotype was detected ten times or more. The chain combines TRBV4-3 with TRBJ2-2; perhaps TRBD1 as D (5 bases). This CDR3 contains 16 residues. V lost 0 bases and J 4 bases, leaving 12 bases between the germline ends. Germline V CDR1 and CDR2: LGHNA, YSLEER. This CDR3 reads CASSQDPDTRTGELFF. The CDR3, as DNA: TGCGCCAGCAGCCAAGATCCGGACACCCGCACCGGGGAGCTGTTTTTT.

The chain couples TRBV28 to TRBJ2-7, with D perhaps being TRBD1 or TRBD2 (6 bases each). The germline V gene has CDR1 MDHEN and CDR2 SYDVKM. With 5 bases removed from V and 5 bases from J, the gap between germline ends came to 16 bases. The CDR3 has 14 amino acids. As DNA, the CDR3 is TGTGCCAGCAGTACCGGGGGCCAGGGCCACGAGCAGTACGTC. This sequence encodes CASSTGGQGHEQYV.

This clonotype was seen a handful of times. Mismatch with germline at one junction end may stem from a read error. The chain carries TRBV7-2 and TRBJ2-2; the D gene is possibly TRBD1 (5 bases). Germline-derived CDR1 and CDR2 are SGHTA and FQGNSA. This CDR3 has 14 residues. As DNA, the CDR3 is TGTGCCAGCACCTTACCAGGGATCACCGGGGAGCTGTTTTTT. This codes for CASTLPGITGELFF. Drawing the rest from reference TRBV7-2 and TRBJ2-2, the complete variable domain is GAGVSQSPSNKVTEKGKDVELRCDPISGHTALYWYRQSLGQGLEFLIYFQGNSAPDKSGLPSDRFSAERTGGSVSTLTIQRTQQEDSAVYLCASTLPGITGELFFGEGSRLTVL.

This chain links TRBV7-8 with TRBJ2-3, with TRBD2 as a possible D gene (5 bases). The CDR3 runs 13 residues. The V gene lost 4 bases and the J gene lost 8 bases, with 13 bases spanning the gap. Germline V gene lookup returns CDR1 SGHVS and CDR2 FQNEAQ. CDR3 DNA sequence: TGTGCCAGCAGCTATTATACGGGGAGTACGCAGTATTTT. Translating it yields CASSYYTGSTQYF.

The table lists this clonotype with many counts. The chain joins TRBV28 to TRBJ2-7; tentative D call: TRBD1 (6 bases). Trimming removed 5 bases at V and 3 bases at J, with 17 bases between. Germline V gene lookup returns CDR1 MDHEN and CDR2 SYDVKM. The length of the CDR3 is 15 residues. In nucleotides, the CDR3 is TGTGCCAGCAGTCAACCAGATACAGGGTTCTACGAGCAGTACTTC. Translation gives CASSQPDTGFYEQYF. Supplemented by reference TRBV28 and TRBJ2-7, the full variable domain reads DVKVTQSSRYLVKRTGEKVFLECVQDMDHENMFWYRQDPGLGLRLIYFSYDVKMKEKGDIPEGYSVSREKKERFSLILESASTNQTSMYLCASSQPDTGFYEQYFGPGTRLTVT.

The chain links TRBV12-3 or TRBV12-4 to TRBJ1-5, with D possibly being TRBD1 (5 bases). The CDR3 spans 14 residues. Trimming left V 5 bases short and J 6 bases short, with 14 bases between. The CDR3 DNA reads TGTGCCAGCAGTGCCCCGGGGGAGGGTCAGCCCCAGCATTTT. It yields the protein CASSAPGEGQPQHF.

This clonotype was found a few times. This chain links TRBV14 with TRBJ1-1; D gene uncertain. Trimming took 1 base from V and 1 from J, leaving 4 bases between them. Germline assignment: CDR1 SGHDN and CDR2 FVKESK. This CDR3 has 13 residues. The chain's CDR3 is CASSQASNTEAFF. CDR3 sequence (DNA): TGTGCCAGCAGCCAAGCCTCGAACACTGAAGCTTTCTTT.

This chain joins TRBV24-1 and TRBJ1-2, with D uncertain. This CDR3 is built from 14 residues. Germline CDR1 reads KGHDR; CDR2 reads SFDVKD. V was trimmed by 3 bases and J by 6 bases, leaving 13 bases between them. The CDR3, as DNA: TGTGCCACCAGTGATCAGACCCAAAAACATGGCTACACCTTC. Amino acid sequence: CATSDQTQKHGYTF.

This sequence joins TRBV7-2 and TRBJ1-5; D is possibly TRBD1 (5 bases). Trimming pared 6 bases from V and 2 bases from J, leaving 14 bases between. There are 15 residues in the CDR3. Per germline, CDR1 SGHTA and CDR2 FQGNSA. CDR3 in DNA: TGTGCCAGCAGTTCCTCGGGGGTCGGCAATCAGCCCCAGCATTTT. As protein: CASSSSGVGNQPQHF.

This clonotype was seen only a few times. The chain is built from TRBV29-1 and TRBJ1-1, with D unclear. The CDR3 totals 13 residues. Germline CDR1 and CDR2: SQVTM and ANQGSEA. V lost 4 bases and J 0 bases, leaving 9 bases between the germline ends. The CDR3 coding sequence is TGCAGCGTTGGTACGGCAGTGAACACTGAAGCTTTCTTT. Translated, it gives CSVGTAVNTEAFF.